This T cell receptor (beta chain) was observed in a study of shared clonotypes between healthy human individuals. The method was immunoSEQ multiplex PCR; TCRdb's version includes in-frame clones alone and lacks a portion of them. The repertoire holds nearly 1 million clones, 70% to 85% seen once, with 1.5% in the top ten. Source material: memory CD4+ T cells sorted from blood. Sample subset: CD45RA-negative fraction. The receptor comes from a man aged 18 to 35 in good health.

The CDR3 loop is CASSSARGDNEQFF. CDR3 in DNA: TGTGCCAGCAGCTCAGCTCGAGGGGACAATGAGCAGTTCTTC. The chain uses TRBV5-4 and TRBJ2-1; D could derive from TRBD1 or TRBD2 (5 bases each). V gave up 3 bases and J gave up 5 bases, with 12 bases separating them. CDR3 length equals 14 residues. The germline CDR1 and CDR2 sequences are SGHNT and YYREEE (reference sequence).